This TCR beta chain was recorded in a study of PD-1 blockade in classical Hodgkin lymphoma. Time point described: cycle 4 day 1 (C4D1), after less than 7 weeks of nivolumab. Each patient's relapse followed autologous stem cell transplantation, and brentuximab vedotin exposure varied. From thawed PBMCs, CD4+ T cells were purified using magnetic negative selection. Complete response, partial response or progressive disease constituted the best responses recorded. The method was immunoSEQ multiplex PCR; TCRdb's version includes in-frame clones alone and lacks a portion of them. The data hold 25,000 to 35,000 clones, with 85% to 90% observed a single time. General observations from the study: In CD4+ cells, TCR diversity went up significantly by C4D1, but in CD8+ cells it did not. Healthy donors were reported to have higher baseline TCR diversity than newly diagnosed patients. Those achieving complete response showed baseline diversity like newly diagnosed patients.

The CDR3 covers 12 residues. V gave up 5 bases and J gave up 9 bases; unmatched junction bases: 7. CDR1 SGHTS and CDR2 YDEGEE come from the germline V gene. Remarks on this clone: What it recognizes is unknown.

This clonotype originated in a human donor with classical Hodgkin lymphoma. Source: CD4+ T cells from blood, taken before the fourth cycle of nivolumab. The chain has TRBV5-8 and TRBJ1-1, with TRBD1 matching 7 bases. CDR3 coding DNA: TGTGCCAGCAGTCTAACAGGGGTTAAAGCTTTCTTT. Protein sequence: CASSLTGVKAFF.